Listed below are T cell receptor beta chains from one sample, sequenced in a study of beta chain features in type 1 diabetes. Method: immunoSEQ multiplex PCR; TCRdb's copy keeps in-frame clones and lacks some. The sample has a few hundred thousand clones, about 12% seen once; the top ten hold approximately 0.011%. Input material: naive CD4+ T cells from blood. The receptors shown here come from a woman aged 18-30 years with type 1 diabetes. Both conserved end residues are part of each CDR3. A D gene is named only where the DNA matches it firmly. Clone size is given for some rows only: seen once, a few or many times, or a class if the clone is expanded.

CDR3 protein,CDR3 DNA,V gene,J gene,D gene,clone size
CASSYLGLRYQETQYF,TGTGCCAGCAGTTACTTGGGACTACGGTACCAAGAGACCCAGTACTTC,TRBV6-8,TRBJ2-5,TRBD2,.
CAWSVWGGAEAFF,TGTGCCTGGAGTGTATGGGGGGGCGCTGAAGCTTTCTTT,TRBV30,TRBJ1-1,.,.
CASSDAMIIGDTQYF,TGTGCCAGCAGTGACGCTATGATAATTGGAGATACGCAGTATTTT,TRBV25-1,TRBJ2-3,.,.
CASSSGTGYEKLFF,TGTGCCAGCAGCTCCGGGACAGGATATGAAAAACTGTTTTTT,TRBV7-2,TRBJ1-4,TRBD1,few
CAIRRSSYEQYF,TGTGCCATCCGACGGAGCTCCTACGAGCAGTACTTC,TRBV28,TRBJ2-7,.,few
CASSIRGLNTEAFF,TGTGCCAGCAGCATCAGGGGATTGAACACTGAAGCTTTCTTT,TRBV7-9,TRBJ1-1,.,.
CASSVADGTGANVLTF,TGTGCCAGCAGCGTAGCTGACGGGACTGGGGCCAACGTCCTGACTTTC,TRBV9,TRBJ2-6,.,few
CASTYSGGEYEQYF,TGCGCCAGCACGTATAGCGGGGGCGAGTACGAGCAGTACTTC,TRBV5-1,TRBJ2-7,TRBD2,.
CASSRIRELEKLFF,TGTGCCAGCAGCCGAATCCGGGAGCTAGAAAAACTGTTTTTT,TRBV11-2,TRBJ1-4,.,few
CASSLSRTSGSDNEQFF,TGTGCCAGCAGCCTGAGCCGGACTAGCGGGAGCGACAATGAGCAGTTCTTC,TRBV9,TRBJ2-1,TRBD2,.
CASRAGGPSGANVLTF,TGTGCCAGCAGAGCGGGAGGGCCCTCTGGGGCCAACGTCCTGACTTTC,TRBV2,TRBJ2-6,TRBD2,.
CASSPLQGRAKNIQYF,TGCGCCAGCAGCCCCCTACAGGGTCGGGCCAAAAACATTCAGTACTTC,TRBV4-1,TRBJ2-4,.,.
CAWSGGGLEQYF,TGTGCCTGGAGTGGGGGGGGACTCGAGCAGTACTTC,TRBV30,TRBJ2-7,TRBD2,few
CSALPLLRSRTEAFF,TGCAGCGCACTGCCCCTCCTCCGATCGCGGACTGAAGCTTTCTTT,TRBV29-1,TRBJ1-1,.,.
CATSKPGIYEQYF,TGTGCCACCAGCAAACCGGGAATCTACGAGCAGTACTTC,TRBV15,TRBJ2-7,.,few
CASSRTGVSYEQYF,TGTGCCAGCAGCCGGACAGGGGTATCCTACGAGCAGTACTTC,TRBV6-5,TRBJ2-7,TRBD1,few
CASSLVSRYGYTF,TGTGCCAGCAGCTTAGTGTCCCGCTATGGCTACACCTTC,TRBV7-9,TRBJ1-2,.,few
CASSLPTGTPTF,TGTGCCAGCAGCTTACCCACCGGGACTCCGACCTTC,TRBV7-3,TRBJ1-2,.,.
CASSLAGKNIQYF,TGCGCCAGCAGCTTGGCGGGCAAAAACATTCAGTACTTC,TRBV5-1,TRBJ2-4,.,few
CASTVAGPENSPLHF,TGTGCCAGCACGGTGGCAGGGCCAGAAAATTCACCCCTCCACTTT,TRBV2,TRBJ1-6,.,few
CASSPMPAEYNEQFF,TGTGCCAGCAGCCCTATGCCAGCGGAGTACAATGAGCAGTTCTTC,TRBV11-3,TRBJ2-1,.,few
CASSISGASSYNEQFF,TGCGCCAGCAGCATTAGCGGGGCCAGCTCCTACAATGAGCAGTTCTTC,TRBV5-1,TRBJ2-1,TRBD2,.
CASSLGLGYEQYF,TGCGCCAGCAGCTTGGGACTCGGATACGAGCAGTACTTC,TRBV5-1,TRBJ2-7,.,few
CASIGGGSSYNEQFF,TGTGCCAGCATCGGGGGGGGGAGCTCCTACAATGAGCAGTTCTTC,TRBV7-2,TRBJ2-1,TRBD2,.
CASQGAPYEQYF,TGTGCCAGCCAGGGTGCCCCCTACGAGCAGTACTTC,TRBV6-5,TRBJ2-7,.,.
CASRATGGGPQHF,TGTGCCAGCAGGGCCACAGGGGGGGGACCCCAGCATTTT,TRBV2,TRBJ1-5,TRBD1,few
CASSQVIAGGRIRDEQFF,TGCGCCAGCAGCCAGGTGATAGCGGGGGGGCGAATAAGGGATGAGCAGTTCTTC,TRBV4-3,TRBJ2-1,TRBD2,.
CASSYLGTGFYEQYF,TGTGCCAGCAGTTACCTCGGAACAGGATTCTACGAGCAGTACTTC,TRBV6-6,TRBJ2-7,.,few
CASSLGQGAGNEQFF,TGTGCCAGCAGCCTAGGACAGGGGGCGGGCAATGAGCAGTTCTTC,TRBV11-1,TRBJ2-1,TRBD1,.
CASSSRRGGDNEQFF,TGTGCCAGCAGCTCCAGACGGGGGGGAGACAATGAGCAGTTCTTC,TRBV7-2,TRBJ2-1,TRBD2,few
CASSLTREGTDTQYF,TGCGCCAGCAGCTTAACCAGGGAGGGCACAGATACGCAGTATTTT,TRBV5-1,TRBJ2-3,.,.
CASSQDYRTGELFF,TGTGCCAGCAGTCAAGACTACCGCACCGGGGAGCTGTTTTTT,TRBV7-2,TRBJ2-2,.,few
CASSLSSGSSRVEQYF,TGTGCCAGCAGCTTATCTAGCGGGAGTAGTCGGGTCGAGCAGTACTTC,TRBV7-9,TRBJ2-7,TRBD2,few
CATSSGLHNEQFF,TGTGCCACCAGCAGTGGACTACACAATGAGCAGTTCTTC,TRBV15,TRBJ2-1,.,.
CASSLATSGSYNEQFF,TGCGCCAGCAGCCTAGCAACTAGCGGCTCCTACAATGAGCAGTTCTTC,TRBV5-1,TRBJ2-1,TRBD2,few
CASSPAGGSPNEQFF,TGTGCCAGCAGTCCGGCTGGCGGGAGCCCCAATGAGCAGTTCTTC,TRBV28,TRBJ2-1,TRBD2,.
CASSRFRDGDTQYF,TGCGCCAGCAGTAGGTTCAGGGATGGTGATACGCAGTATTTT,TRBV23-1,TRBJ2-3,.,few
CASSRDRNQPQHF,TGCGCCAGCAGCCGGGACAGGAATCAGCCCCAGCATTTT,TRBV5-1,TRBJ1-5,TRBD1,few
CAISQTPSGRAADTQYF,TGTGCCATCAGTCAGACCCCTAGCGGGAGGGCCGCAGATACGCAGTATTTT,TRBV10-3,TRBJ2-3,TRBD2,.
CASSPGGSNQPQHF,TGTGCCAGCAGCCCAGGGGGTTCCAATCAGCCCCAGCATTTT,TRBV28,TRBJ1-5,TRBD1,.
CASSDPSGQENIQYF,TGTGCCAGCAGTGACCCATCGGGACAAGAAAACATTCAGTACTTC,TRBV25-1,TRBJ2-4,.,few
CASSQVGLRQPQTVSSYEQYF,TGCGCCAGCAGCCAAGTAGGCTTGAGGCAGCCTCAAACCGTTAGCTCCTACGAGCAGTACTTC,TRBV4-1,TRBJ2-7,.,.
CASRTGALGANVLTF,TGTGCCAGCCGTACAGGGGCGCTTGGGGCCAACGTCCTGACTTTC,TRBV28,TRBJ2-6,TRBD1,few
CAWTLGGACEQYF,TGTGCCTGGACCCTAGGAGGGGCGTGCGAGCAGTACTTC,TRBV30,TRBJ2-7,.,.
CASSLPGRGGYTF,TGTGCCAGCAGCTTACCAGGGCGGGGTGGCTACACCTTC,TRBV7-9,TRBJ1-2,.,.
CASSYLGLRDEKLFF,TGTGCCAGCAGCTACCTCGGGTTACGAGATGAAAAACTGTTTTTT,TRBV7-9,TRBJ1-4,.,.
CASSLQGDGSPLHF,TGCGCCAGCAGCTTGCAAGGGGATGGTTCACCCCTCCACTTT,TRBV5-1,TRBJ1-6,.,.
CASSPGGPIVRGFDTQYF,TGTGCCAGCAGCCCGGGAGGGCCTATTGTGAGGGGGTTCGATACGCAGTATTTT,TRBV4-2,TRBJ2-3,TRBD2,few
CASSKQGSTYEQYF,TGTGCCAGCAGCAAACAGGGGTCAACCTACGAGCAGTACTTC,TRBV27,TRBJ2-7,TRBD1,few
CASSPWGGPRDEQFF,TGTGCCAGCAGTCCGTGGGGGGGGCCTCGAGATGAGCAGTTCTTC,TRBV6-1,TRBJ2-1,.,.
CASSPGWDSQNYGYTF,TGTGCCAGCAGCCCGGGGTGGGACAGCCAGAACTATGGCTACACCTTC,TRBV7-9,TRBJ1-2,TRBD1,few
CASSLQGGPDTQYF,TGTGCCAGCAGCTTACAAGGGGGCCCAGATACGCAGTATTTT,TRBV7-2,TRBJ2-3,TRBD1,few